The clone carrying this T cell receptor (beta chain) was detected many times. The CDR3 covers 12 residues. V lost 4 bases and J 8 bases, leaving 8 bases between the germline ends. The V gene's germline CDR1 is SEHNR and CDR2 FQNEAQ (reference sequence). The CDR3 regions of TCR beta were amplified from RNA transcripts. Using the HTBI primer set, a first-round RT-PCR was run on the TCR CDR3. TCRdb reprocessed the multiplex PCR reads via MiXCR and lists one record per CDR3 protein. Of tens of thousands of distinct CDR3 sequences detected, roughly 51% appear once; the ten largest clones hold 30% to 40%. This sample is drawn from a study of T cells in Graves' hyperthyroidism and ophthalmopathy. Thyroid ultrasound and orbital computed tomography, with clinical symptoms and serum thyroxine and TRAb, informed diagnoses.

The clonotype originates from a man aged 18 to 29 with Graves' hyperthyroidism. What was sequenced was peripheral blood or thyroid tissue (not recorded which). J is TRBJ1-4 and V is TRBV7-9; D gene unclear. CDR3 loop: CASSSIGEKLFF. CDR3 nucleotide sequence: TGTGCCAGCAGCTCAATTGGGGAAAAACTGTTTTTT.